Below, 10 T cell receptor beta chains from the same sample are listed, as sequenced in a study of blood T cells in healthy people across ages. The second PCR ran about 6 to 11 cycles with a sample-barcoded 5' primer and J-beta primers. TCRdb ran MiXCR on the 5' RACE reads and lists one entry per CDR3 protein. The sample consists of about 1.6 million distinct CDR3 sequences, approximately 32% of them appearing once. The sample consisted of blood. The receptor source for this set is a woman in her twenties or thirties in good health.

In its sample, this clonotype was seen a few times. V gene TRBV6-1 combines with J gene TRBJ1-2; 9 positions match TRBD1. The V and J ends lost 3 bases and 8 bases, in that order; junction bases with no gene match: 10. Germline CDR1 MNHNS, CDR2 SASEGT. The CDR3 has 15 amino acids. In DNA, the CDR3 is TGTGCCAGCAGTGAGGGACAGGGTGCCCGATGGGGCTACACCTTC. This codes for CASSEGQGARWGYTF.

CDR3: CASSFGQNGNTIYF. The CDR3 DNA sequence: TGTGCCAGCAGCTTCGGACAGAATGGAAACACCATATATTTT. The J gene is TRBJ1-3, the V gene TRBV7-9, with D tentatively TRBD1 (6 bases). Looked up from germline, CDR1 is SEHNR and CDR2 is FQNEAQ (reference sequence). The V gene lost 3 bases and the J gene lost 3 bases, with 9 bases spanning the gap. This CDR3 spans 14 amino acids. Full variable domain (rest looked up from reference TRBV7-9 and TRBJ1-3): DTGVSQNPRHKITKRGQNVTFRCDPISEHNRLYWYRQTLGQGPEFLTYFQNEAQLEKSRLLSDRFSAERPKGSFSTLEIQRTEQGDSAMYLCASSFGQNGNTIYFGEGSWLTVV.

This clonotype was observed many times. The V gene is TRBV4-1, the J gene TRBJ2-5, with 13 bases lining up with TRBD2. This CDR3 has 15 amino acids. Trimming removed 3 bases from V and 11 bases from J; junction bases left unmatched: 9. In germline, CDR1 is MGHRA, CDR2 YSYEKL. The CDR3 here is CASSQSGLAGLKQYF. The CDR3 DNA follows: TGCGCCAGCAGCCAGTCGGGACTAGCGGGACTGAAGCAGTACTTC.

This chain links TRBV28 with TRBJ1-5; D may be TRBD1 (5 bases). V lost 7 bases to trimming and J lost 3 bases, with 16 bases between them. This CDR3 is 15 amino acids long. Germline V gene sequence: CDR1 MDHEN, CDR2 SYDVKM. CDR3 protein: CASILGARINQPQHF. The CDR3, as DNA: TGTGCCAGCATCCTAGGGGCCAGAATCAATCAGCCCCAGCATTTT.

This clonotype was picked up a small number of times. V is TRBV5-5 and J is TRBJ1-4, with TRBD1 as a possible D gene (5 bases). Looked up from germline, CDR1 is SGHKS and CDR2 is YYEKEE (reference sequence). The CDR3 sequence is 15 residues long. Trimming removed 4 bases at V and 3 bases at J, with 13 bases between. The CDR3 reads CASSLQAVSNEKLFF. The CDR3 nucleotides are TGTGCCAGCAGCCTACAGGCGGTGTCTAATGAAAAACTGTTTTTT.

This clonotype was observed a handful of times. Sequence at one end of the junction differs from germline and may be a read error. This chain links TRBV20-1 with TRBJ2-3; 12 bases map to TRBD2. The germline CDR1 and CDR2 sequences are DFQATT and SNEGSKA (reference sequence). There are 15 residues in the CDR3. The CDR3 DNA reads as TGCAGTGCTAGCTCTAGCGGGAGGGCCGGCGTAACGCGGTATTTT. It specifies CSASSSGRAGVTRYF.

In DNA form, the CDR3 reads TGCAGTGCTACCAGGGTGTTCTCTGAAGCTTTCTTT. The encoded protein is CSATRVFSEAFF. The rearrangement uses TRBV20-1 and TRBJ1-1, with D possibly TRBD1 on 5 matching bases. The CDR3 contains 12 residues. The V end was cut by 4 bases, the J end by 6 bases, with 12 bases between. CDR1 DFQATT and CDR2 SNEGSKA come from the germline V gene (reference sequence).

This clonotype was observed a handful of times. The V and J genes are TRBV5-4 and TRBJ1-6, with D unresolved. The CDR3 covers 16 residues. Trimming took 1 base from V and 0 from J, leaving 8 bases between them. In germline, CDR1 is SGHNT, CDR2 YYREEE (reference sequence). For the CDR3, the DNA is TGTGCCAGCAGCTTGCGACCGAGCTCCTATAATTCACCCCTCCACTTT. It yields the protein CASSLRPSSYNSPLHF. Full variable domain (missing parts from reference TRBV5-4 and TRBJ1-6): ETGVTQSPTHLIKTRGQQVTLRCSSQSGHNTVSWYQQALGQGPQFIFQYYREEENGRGNFPPRFSGLQFPNYSSELNVNALELDDSALYLCASSLRPSSYNSPLHFGNGTRLTVT.

The rearrangement uses TRBV12-3 or TRBV12-4 and TRBJ2-3; D may be TRBD1 (5 bases). The V end was cut by 0 bases, the J end by 0 bases, with 10 bases between. The CDR3 consists of 16 residues. The CDR3 loop reads CASSLATVTSTDTQYF. In nucleotides, the CDR3 is TGTGCCAGCAGTTTAGCGACAGTAACTAGCACAGATACGCAGTATTTT.

The chain combines TRBV5-8 with TRBJ2-1; no clear D. Germline CDR1 SGHTS, CDR2 YDEGEE. The V end was cut by 2 bases, the J end by 14 bases, with 14 bases between. This CDR3 has 12 residues. Here the CDR3 reads CASSLSLTKEFF. The CDR3 region has the DNA TGTGCCAGCAGCTTATCGCTCACGAAGGAGTTCTTC.